Sequencing of this T cell receptor (beta chain) was carried out in a study of naive and memory T cell subsets. Overall study findings and caveats: In naive cells, over 95% of TCR sequences were seen only once.

CD4 T cells were positively selected, then CD8 T cells from the CD4-negative fraction. The beta constant-region primer was an equimolar mix of two oligonucleotides covering TRBC1 and TRBC2. Ligated cDNA was amplified by four rounds of PCR with nested alpha and beta constant-region primers and SP2. Using its own MiXCR run on the UMI-ligation and nested PCR reads, TCRdb lists one record per CDR3 protein. The sample records 8,000 or so distinct CDR3 sequences, about 30% being singletons. Germline V gene data show CDR1 as MNHEY and CDR2 as SMNVEV (reference sequence). The CDR3 spans 13 residues. V was pared by 10 bases and J by 2 bases, with 12 bases between. This clonotype showed up just once. Its antigen remains unidentified.

Sequencing was done on a sample of CD8+ TEMRA cells from blood. Subset: effector memory re-expressing CD45RA, CD45RA+ CD27-. This TCR was sampled from a human donor in good health. The V and J genes are TRBV27 and TRBJ2-1, with D maybe TRBD1 (5 bases). CDR3 residues: CATAKGPYNEQFF. As DNA, the CDR3 is TGTGCCACCGCCAAGGGGCCCTACAATGAGCAGTTCTTC.